The rows below give T cell receptor beta chains drawn from one sample of a study of T cells after yellow fever vaccination. Using its own MiXCR run on the 5' RACE reads, TCRdb lists one record per CDR3 protein. The sample shows around 500,000 distinct CDR3 sequences, less than 25% of them seen only once. The specimen comprised PBMCs, sampled roughly 20 days after the first yellow fever vaccination. The receptor set was obtained from a man aged 18 to 30 who received the YFV17D yellow fever vaccine. Each CDR3 is given with its conserved first and last residue. Fields, in order: J gene, D gene, V gene, CDR3 length, clone size, CDR3 protein, CDR3 DNA. D genes are given only for firm matches. Clone size is stated in some rows and not others, as once, few, many or a class when expanded.

>TRBJ1-2|TRBD1|TRBV7-2|15|many
CASSLAGQGAGGYTF
TGTGCCAGCAGCTTAGCGGGACAGGGGGCTGGTGGCTACACCTTC
>TRBJ1-3|.|TRBV20-1|14|.
CSADVQGDGNTIYF
TGCAGTGCGGACGTACAGGGAGATGGAAACACCATATATTTT
>TRBJ2-7|.|TRBV5-1|14|few
CASSLHRGTYEQYF
TGCGCCAGCAGCTTGCATAGGGGCACCTACGAGCAGTACTTC
>TRBJ2-7|.|TRBV10-1|12|.
CASSDPNREQYF
TGCGCCAGCAGTGACCCTAACAGGGAGCAGTACTTC
>TRBJ1-1|.|TRBV5-1|14|.
CASSRQVANTEAFF
TGCGCCAGCAGCCGACAGGTGGCGAACACTGAAGCTTTCTTT
>TRBJ1-1|.|TRBV30|12|.
CAWVRDGTEAFF
TGTGCCTGGGTCCGGGACGGTACTGAAGCTTTCTTT
>TRBJ2-2|.|TRBV2|14|few
CASRKDGNTGELFF
TGTGCCAGCAGAAAGGACGGCAACACCGGGGAGCTGTTTTTT
>TRBJ2-5|TRBD2|TRBV5-1|14|many
CASRPGLAGETQYF
TGTGCCAGCAGGCCGGGACTAGCGGGGGAGACCCAGTACTTC
>TRBJ2-2|TRBD2|TRBV5-1|17|.
CASSRRPAGGQPGELFF
TGCGCCAGCAGCCGTCGGCCAGCGGGGGGGCAACCCGGGGAGCTGTTTTTT
>TRBJ1-1|.|TRBV7-9|13|.
CASSLVWNTEAFF
TGTGCCAGCAGCTTAGTTTGGAACACTGAAGCTTTCTTT
>TRBJ2-2|TRBD2|TRBV18|17|.
CASSPPGPGGNTGELFF
TGTGCCAGCTCACCACCCGGTCCGGGGGGAAACACCGGGGAGCTGTTTTTT
>TRBJ1-1|.|TRBV5-1|14|.
CASRGQTMNTEAFF
TGCGCCAGCCGTGGGCAGACCATGAACACTGAAGCTTTCTTT
>TRBJ2-2|.|TRBV20-1|11|.
CSAISTGELFF
TGCAGTGCTATTTCTACCGGGGAGCTGTTTTTT
>TRBJ2-5|TRBD1|TRBV28|14|.
CASSSQGAQETQYF
TGTGCCAGCAGTTCACAGGGGGCTCAAGAGACCCAGTACTTC
>TRBJ2-3|TRBD2|TRBV30|16|.
CAWSVWAGGSTDTQYF
TGTGCCTGGAGTGTGTGGGCGGGGGGGAGCACAGATACGCAGTATTTT
>TRBJ2-5|.|TRBV20-1|11|few
CSARRDETQYF
TGCAGTGCTAGGAGGGATGAGACCCAGTACTTC
>TRBJ1-2|.|TRBV20-1|10|few
CSASGNGYTF
TGCAGTGCTAGCGGAAATGGCTACACCTTC
>TRBJ2-1|TRBD1|TRBV4-1|16|.
CASSTLPGQVYNEQFF
TGCGCCAGCAGCACCCTCCCGGGACAGGTCTACAATGAGCAGTTCTTC
>TRBJ1-2|.|TRBV4-3|14|.
CASSQERGYYGYTF
TGCGCCAGCAGCCAAGAAAGGGGCTACTATGGCTACACCTTC
>TRBJ1-1|.|TRBV12-3/TRBV12-4|12|few
CASSRQTQEAFF
TGTGCCAGCAGTCGCCAGACTCAGGAAGCTTTCTTT
>TRBJ2-3|TRBD2|TRBV5-5|16|few
CASSSRAGARTDTQYF
TGTGCCAGCAGCTCCCGAGCGGGGGCCCGCACAGATACGCAGTATTTT
>TRBJ2-5|.|TRBV5-5|14|few
CASSSASSVGKEYF
TGTGCCAGCAGCTCTGCCAGCAGCGTGGGGAAGGAGTACTTC
>TRBJ2-7|.|TRBV7-2|15|few
CASSWDPAFGYEQYF
TGTGCCAGCAGCTGGGACCCAGCCTTCGGCTACGAGCAGTACTTC
>TRBJ2-2|.|TRBV4-3|17|many
CASSQTVGPVGTGELFF
TGCGCCAGCAGCCAGACCGTGGGACCCGTTGGAACCGGGGAGCTGTTTTTT
>TRBJ2-3|.|TRBV7-2|14|many
CASSAGPVADTQYF
TGTGCCAGCAGCGCGGGCCCCGTCGCAGATACGCAGTATTTT
>TRBJ1-1|.|TRBV20-1|12|.
CSASPQAVEAFF
TGCAGTGCTAGCCCCCAAGCTGTGGAAGCTTTCTTT
>TRBJ1-1|TRBD1|TRBV6-1|13|few
CASKGQGETEAFF
TGTGCCAGCAAGGGACAGGGGGAAACTGAAGCTTTCTTT
>TRBJ2-7|.|TRBV27|15|.
CASSQGLRRSYEQYF
TGTGCCAGCAGTCAAGGCCTCCGCCGCTCCTACGAGCAGTACTTC
>TRBJ1-5|TRBD1|TRBV7-9|14|.
CASSPTGIDQPQHF
TGTGCCAGCAGCCCGACAGGGATTGATCAGCCCCAGCATTTT
>TRBJ2-7|.|TRBV7-9|11|many
CASSFSYEQYF
TGTGCCAGCAGCTTCTCCTACGAGCAGTACTTC
>TRBJ2-5|.|TRBV6-5|14|.
CASSYFRWDETQYF
TGTGCCAGCAGTTACTTTCGGTGGGACGAGACCCAGTACTTC
>TRBJ2-1|.|TRBV29-1|12|many
CSVERRGDEQFF
TGCAGCGTTGAAAGGAGGGGTGATGAGCAGTTCTTC
>TRBJ2-1|TRBD2|TRBV4-3|17|few
CASSQGLAGGSYNEQFF
TGCGCCAGCAGCCAGGGACTAGCGGGGGGTTCCTACAATGAGCAGTTCTTC
>TRBJ1-1|TRBD1|TRBV7-9|15|many
CASPTWGQGYTEAFF
TGTGCCAGCCCAACCTGGGGACAGGGGTATACTGAAGCTTTCTTT
>TRBJ2-1|TRBD1|TRBV4-1|16|.
CASKKLRDRGGDEQFF
TGCGCCAGCAAAAAACTCCGGGACAGGGGGGGCGATGAGCAGTTCTTC
>TRBJ2-7|.|TRBV29-1|13|many
CSVYGQGSYEQYF
TGCAGCGTTTATGGTCAGGGATCCTACGAGCAGTACTTC
>TRBJ1-1|.|TRBV2|15|.
CASSEIQGTNTEAFF
TGTGCCAGCAGTGAAATTCAAGGGACGAACACTGAAGCTTTCTTT
>TRBJ2-5|.|TRBV20-1|15|.
CSAPYFQGGLETQYF
TGCAGTGCTCCGTATTTTCAGGGGGGGCTCGAGACCCAGTACTTC
>TRBJ2-7|.|TRBV20-1|13|.
CSAGGRSPYEQYF
TGCAGTGCCGGGGGACGGTCCCCCTACGAGCAGTACTTC
>TRBJ1-2|.|TRBV15|14|.
CATSRDRISYGYTF
TGTGCCACCAGCAGAGATCGAATTTCCTATGGCTACACCTTC
>TRBJ2-5|TRBD2|TRBV4-3|14|.
CASLAGTTEETQYF
TGCGCCAGCTTAGCCGGGACTACCGAAGAGACCCAGTACTTC